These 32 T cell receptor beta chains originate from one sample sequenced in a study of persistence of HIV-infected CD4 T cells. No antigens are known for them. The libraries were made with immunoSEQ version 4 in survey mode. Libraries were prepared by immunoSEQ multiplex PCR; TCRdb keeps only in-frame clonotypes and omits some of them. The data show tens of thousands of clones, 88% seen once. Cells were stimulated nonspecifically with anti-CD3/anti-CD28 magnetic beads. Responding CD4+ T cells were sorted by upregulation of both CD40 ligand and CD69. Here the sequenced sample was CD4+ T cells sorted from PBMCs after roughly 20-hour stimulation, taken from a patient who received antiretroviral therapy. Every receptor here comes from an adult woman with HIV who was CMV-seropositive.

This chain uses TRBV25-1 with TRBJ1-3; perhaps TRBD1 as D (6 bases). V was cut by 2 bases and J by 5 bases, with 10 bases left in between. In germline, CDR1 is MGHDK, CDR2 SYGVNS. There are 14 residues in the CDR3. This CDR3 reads CASSEAGVRNTIYF. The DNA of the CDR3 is TGTGCCAGCAGTGAAGCAGGGGTTAGAAACACCATATATTTT.

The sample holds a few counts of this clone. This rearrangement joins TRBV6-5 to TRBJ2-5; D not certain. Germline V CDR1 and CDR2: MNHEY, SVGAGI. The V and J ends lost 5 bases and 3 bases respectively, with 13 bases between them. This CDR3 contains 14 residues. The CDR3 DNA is TGTGCCAGCAGTATGGTCCTTTTGGAAGAGACCCAGTACTTC. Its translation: CASSMVLLEETQYF.

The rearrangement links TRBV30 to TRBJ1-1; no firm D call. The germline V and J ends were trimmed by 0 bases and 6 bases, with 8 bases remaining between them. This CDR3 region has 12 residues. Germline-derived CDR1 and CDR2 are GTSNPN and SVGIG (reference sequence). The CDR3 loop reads CAWSVLRAEAFF. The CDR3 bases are TGTGCCTGGAGTGTACTTAGAGCTGAAGCTTTCTTT.

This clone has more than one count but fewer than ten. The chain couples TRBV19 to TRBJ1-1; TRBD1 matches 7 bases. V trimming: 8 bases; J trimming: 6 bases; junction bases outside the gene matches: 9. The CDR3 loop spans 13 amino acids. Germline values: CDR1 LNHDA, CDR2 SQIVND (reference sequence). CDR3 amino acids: CASGTGVLSEAFF. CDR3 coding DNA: TGTGCCAGTGGAACAGGGGTCTTGTCTGAAGCTTTCTTT.

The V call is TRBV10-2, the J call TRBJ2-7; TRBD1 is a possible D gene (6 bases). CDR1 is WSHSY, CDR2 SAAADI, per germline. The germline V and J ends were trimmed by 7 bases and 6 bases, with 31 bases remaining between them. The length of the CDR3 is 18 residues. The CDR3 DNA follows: TGCGCCAGCAATGGGACATTAACTAACCTACACATCCCGGGCGAGCAGTACGTC. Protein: CASNGTLTNLHIPGEQYV.

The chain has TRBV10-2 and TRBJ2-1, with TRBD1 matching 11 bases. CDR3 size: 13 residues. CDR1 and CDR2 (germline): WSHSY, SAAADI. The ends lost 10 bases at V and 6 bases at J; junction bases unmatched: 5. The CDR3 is CATRTGGSNEQFF. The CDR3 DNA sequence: TGCGCCACCCGGACAGGGGGCTCCAATGAGCAGTTCTTC.

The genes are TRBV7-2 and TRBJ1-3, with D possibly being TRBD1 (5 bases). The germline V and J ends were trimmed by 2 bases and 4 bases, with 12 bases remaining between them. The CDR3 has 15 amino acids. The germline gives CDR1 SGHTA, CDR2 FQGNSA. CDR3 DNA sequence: TGTGCCAGCAGCTTAACTTTAGGGGCCGGAAACACCATATATTTT. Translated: CASSLTLGAGNTIYF.

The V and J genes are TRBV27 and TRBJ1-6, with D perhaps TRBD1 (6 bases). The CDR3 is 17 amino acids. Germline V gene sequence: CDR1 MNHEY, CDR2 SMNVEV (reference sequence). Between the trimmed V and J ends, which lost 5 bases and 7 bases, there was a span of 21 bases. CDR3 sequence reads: CASSPRGQGYGNSPLHF. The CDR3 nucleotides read TGTGCCAGCAGTCCCCGCGGTCAGGGGTACGGGAATTCACCCCTCCACTTT.

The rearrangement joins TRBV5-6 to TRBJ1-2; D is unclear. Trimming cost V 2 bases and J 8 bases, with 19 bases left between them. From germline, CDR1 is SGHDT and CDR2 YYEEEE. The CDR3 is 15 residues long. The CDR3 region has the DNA TGTGCCAGCAGCTTCGATAAGACTGCCGCTGTAGGCTACACCTTC. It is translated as CASSFDKTAAVGYTF.

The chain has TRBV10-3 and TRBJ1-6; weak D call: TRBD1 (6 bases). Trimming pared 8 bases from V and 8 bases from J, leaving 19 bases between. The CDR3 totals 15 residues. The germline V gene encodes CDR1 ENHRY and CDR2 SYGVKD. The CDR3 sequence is CAIGAGGQSYSPLHF. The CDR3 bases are TGTGCCATCGGGGCGGGAGGACAGTCCTATTCACCCCTCCACTTT.

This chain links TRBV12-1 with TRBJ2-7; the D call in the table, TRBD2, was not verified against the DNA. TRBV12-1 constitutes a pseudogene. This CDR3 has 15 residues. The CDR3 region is CASSLLATASCEQYV. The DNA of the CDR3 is TGTGCCAGCAGCCTACTAGCCACAGCATCCTGCGAGCAGTACGTC.

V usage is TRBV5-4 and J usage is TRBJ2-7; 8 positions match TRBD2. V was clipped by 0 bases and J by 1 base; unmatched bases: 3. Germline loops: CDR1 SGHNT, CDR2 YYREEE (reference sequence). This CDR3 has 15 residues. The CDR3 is CASSLDPSGSYEQYV. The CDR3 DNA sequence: TGTGCCAGCAGCTTGGATCCTAGCGGGTCCTACGAGCAGTACGTC.

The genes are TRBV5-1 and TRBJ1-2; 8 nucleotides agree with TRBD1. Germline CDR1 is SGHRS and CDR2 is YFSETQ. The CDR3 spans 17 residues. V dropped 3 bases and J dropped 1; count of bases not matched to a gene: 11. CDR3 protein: CASSWGQVEIYNYGYTF. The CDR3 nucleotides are TGCGCCAGCAGCTGGGGACAGGTCGAGATCTATAACTATGGCTACACCTTC.

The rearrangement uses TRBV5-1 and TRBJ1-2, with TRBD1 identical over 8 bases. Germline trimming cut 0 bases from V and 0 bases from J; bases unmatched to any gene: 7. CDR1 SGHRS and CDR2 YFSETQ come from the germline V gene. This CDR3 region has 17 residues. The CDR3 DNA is TGCGCCAGCAGCTTGGGGTGGACAGGGAAGACTAACTATGGCTACACCTTC. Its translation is CASSLGWTGKTNYGYTF.

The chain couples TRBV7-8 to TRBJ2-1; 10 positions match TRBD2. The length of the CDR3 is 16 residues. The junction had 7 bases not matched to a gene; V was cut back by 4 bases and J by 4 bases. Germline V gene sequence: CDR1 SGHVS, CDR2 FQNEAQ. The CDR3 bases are TGTGCCAGCAGCTCCCGACAGCGGGGGGGGTACAATGAGCAGTTCTTC. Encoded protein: CASSSRQRGGYNEQFF.

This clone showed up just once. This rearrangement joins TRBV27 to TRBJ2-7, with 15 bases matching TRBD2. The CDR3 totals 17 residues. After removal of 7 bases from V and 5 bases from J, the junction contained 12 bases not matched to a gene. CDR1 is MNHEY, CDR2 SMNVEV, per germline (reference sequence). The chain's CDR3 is CASKPRPGLAGGDEQYF. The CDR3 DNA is TGTGCCAGCAAACCAAGACCCGGACTAGCGGGGGGGGACGAGCAGTACTTC.

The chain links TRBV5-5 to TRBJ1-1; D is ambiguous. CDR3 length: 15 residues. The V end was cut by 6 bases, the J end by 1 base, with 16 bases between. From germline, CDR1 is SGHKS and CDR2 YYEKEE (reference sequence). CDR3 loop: CASTPGHRRNTEAFF. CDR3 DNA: TGTGCCAGCACCCCCGGGCACAGAAGGAACACTGAAGCTTTCTTT.

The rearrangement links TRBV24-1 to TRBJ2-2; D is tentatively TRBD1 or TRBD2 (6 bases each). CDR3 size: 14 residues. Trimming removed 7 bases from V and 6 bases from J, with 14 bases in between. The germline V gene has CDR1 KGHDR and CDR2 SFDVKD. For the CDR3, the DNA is TGTGCCACCAGGTCTCCAGGGGAGGCCGGGGAGCTGTTTTTT. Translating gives CATRSPGEAGELFF.

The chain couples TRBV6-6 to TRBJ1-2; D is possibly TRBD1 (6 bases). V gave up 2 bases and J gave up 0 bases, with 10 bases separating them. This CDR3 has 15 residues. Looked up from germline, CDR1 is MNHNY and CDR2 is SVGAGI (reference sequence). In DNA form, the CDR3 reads TGTGCCAGCAGTTACGGAGGGGGACCTAACTATGGCTACACCTTC. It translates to CASSYGGGPNYGYTF.

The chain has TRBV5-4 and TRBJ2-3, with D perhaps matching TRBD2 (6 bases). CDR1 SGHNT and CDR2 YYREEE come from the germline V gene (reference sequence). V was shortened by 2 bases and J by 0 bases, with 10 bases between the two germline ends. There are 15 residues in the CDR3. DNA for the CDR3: TGTGCCAGCAGCTTAGGAGGGACTAGCACAGATACGCAGTATTTT. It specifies CASSLGGTSTDTQYF.

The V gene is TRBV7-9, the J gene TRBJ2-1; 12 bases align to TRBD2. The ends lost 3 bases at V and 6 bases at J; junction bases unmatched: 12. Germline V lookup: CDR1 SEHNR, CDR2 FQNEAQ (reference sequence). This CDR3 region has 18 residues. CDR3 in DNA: TGTGCCAGCAGCTTCCCCGGAGCTCTAGCGGGGGGGCTCAATGAGCAGTTCTTC. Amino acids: CASSFPGALAGGLNEQFF.

CDR3 bases: TGTGCCAGCAGTTATGTCCAGGACAGGGTCGTCGGTGGCTACACCTTC. Encoded protein: CASSYVQDRVVGGYTF. This chain joins TRBV6-5 and TRBJ1-2, with 8 bases matching TRBD1. CDR3 size: 16 residues. Germline CDR1 and CDR2: MNHEY and SVGAGI. V gave up 3 bases and J gave up 7 bases; unmatched junction bases: 13.

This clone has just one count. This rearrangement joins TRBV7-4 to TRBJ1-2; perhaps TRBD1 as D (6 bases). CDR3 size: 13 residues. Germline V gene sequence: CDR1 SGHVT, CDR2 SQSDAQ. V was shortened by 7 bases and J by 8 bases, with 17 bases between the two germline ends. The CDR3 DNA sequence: TGTGCCAGCACCGGCAGGGGTCGTGGGGGCTACACCTTC. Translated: CASTGRGRGGYTF.

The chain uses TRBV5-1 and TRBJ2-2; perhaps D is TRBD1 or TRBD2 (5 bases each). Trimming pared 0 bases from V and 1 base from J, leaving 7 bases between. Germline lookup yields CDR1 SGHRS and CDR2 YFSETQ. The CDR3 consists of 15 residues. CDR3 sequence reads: CASSLGGLNTGELFF. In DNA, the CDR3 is TGCGCCAGCAGCTTGGGGGGGTTGAACACCGGGGAGCTGTTTTTT.

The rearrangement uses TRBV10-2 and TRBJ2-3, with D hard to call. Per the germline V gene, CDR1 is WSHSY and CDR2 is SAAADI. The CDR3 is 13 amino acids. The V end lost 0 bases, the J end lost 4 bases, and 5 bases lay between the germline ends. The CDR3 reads CASSESKSDTQYF. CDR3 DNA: TGCGCCAGCAGTGAGTCGAAGTCAGATACGCAGTATTTT.

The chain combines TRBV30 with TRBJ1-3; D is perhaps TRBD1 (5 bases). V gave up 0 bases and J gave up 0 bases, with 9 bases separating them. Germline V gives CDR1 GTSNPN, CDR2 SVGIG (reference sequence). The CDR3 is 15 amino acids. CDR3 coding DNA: TGTGCCTGGAGTGTAGGGACTGACTCTGGAAACACCATATATTTT. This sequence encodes CAWSVGTDSGNTIYF.

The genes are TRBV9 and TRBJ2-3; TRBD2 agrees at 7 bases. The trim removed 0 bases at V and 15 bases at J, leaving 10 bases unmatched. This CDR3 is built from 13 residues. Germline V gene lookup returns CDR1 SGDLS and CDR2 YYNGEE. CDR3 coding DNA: TGTGCCAGCAGCGTAGAACCCGCGGGCGGGGGATATTTT. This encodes CASSVEPAGGGYF. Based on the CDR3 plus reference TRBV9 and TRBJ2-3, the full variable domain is DSGVTQTPKHLITATGQRVTLRCSPRSGDLSVYWYQQSLDQGLQFLIQYYNGEERAKGNILERFSAQQFPDLHSELNLSSLELGDSALYFCASSVEPAGGGYFGPGTRLTVL.

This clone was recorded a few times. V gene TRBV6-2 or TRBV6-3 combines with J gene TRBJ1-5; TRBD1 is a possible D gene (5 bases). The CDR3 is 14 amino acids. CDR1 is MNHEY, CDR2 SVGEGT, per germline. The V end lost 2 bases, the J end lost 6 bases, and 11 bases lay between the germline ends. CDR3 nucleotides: TGTGCCAGCAGTTACAGCGGCAGGGTTCAGCCCCAGCATTTT. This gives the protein CASSYSGRVQPQHF.

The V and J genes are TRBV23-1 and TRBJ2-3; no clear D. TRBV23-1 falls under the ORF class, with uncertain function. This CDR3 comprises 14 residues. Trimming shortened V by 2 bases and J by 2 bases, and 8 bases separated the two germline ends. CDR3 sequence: CASSQPRLTDTQYF. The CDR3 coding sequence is TGCGCCAGCAGTCAACCCCGACTCACAGATACGCAGTATTTT.

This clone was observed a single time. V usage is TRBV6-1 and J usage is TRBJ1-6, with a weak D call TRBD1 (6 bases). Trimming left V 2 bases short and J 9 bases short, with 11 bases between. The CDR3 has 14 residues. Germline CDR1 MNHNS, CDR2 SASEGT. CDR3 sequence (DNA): TGTGCCAGCAGTGAACGAGGGGGACGTTCACCCCTCCACTTT. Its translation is CASSERGGRSPLHF.

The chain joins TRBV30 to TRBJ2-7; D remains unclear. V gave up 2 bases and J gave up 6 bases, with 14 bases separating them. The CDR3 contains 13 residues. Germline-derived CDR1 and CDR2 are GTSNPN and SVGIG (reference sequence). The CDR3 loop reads CAWSIRTPAEQYF. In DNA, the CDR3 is TGTGCCTGGAGTATAAGAACCCCCGCCGAGCAGTACTTC.

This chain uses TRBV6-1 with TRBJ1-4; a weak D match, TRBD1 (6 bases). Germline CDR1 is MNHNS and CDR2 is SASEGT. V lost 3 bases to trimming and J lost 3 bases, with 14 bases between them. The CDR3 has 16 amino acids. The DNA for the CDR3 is TGTGCCAGCAGTGACCGGGGGGGCAGCTCTAATGAAAAACTGTTTTTT. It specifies CASSDRGGSSNEKLFF.